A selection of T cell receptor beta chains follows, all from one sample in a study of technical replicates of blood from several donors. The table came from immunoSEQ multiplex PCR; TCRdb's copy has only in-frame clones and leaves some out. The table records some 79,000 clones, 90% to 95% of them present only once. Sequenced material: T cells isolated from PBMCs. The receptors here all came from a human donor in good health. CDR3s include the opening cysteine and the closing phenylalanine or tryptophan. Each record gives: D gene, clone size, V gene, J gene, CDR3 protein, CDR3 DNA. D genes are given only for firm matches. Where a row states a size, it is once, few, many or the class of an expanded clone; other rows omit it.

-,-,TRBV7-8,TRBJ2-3,CASSFPVNTQYF,TGTGCCAGCAGCTTTCCAGTTAATACGCAGTATTTT
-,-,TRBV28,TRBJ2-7,CASSLLYEQYF,TGTGCCAGCAGTTTACTGTACGAGCAGTACTTC
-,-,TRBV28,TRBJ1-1,CASSPQYTEAFF,TGTGCCAGCAGTCCCCAGTACACTGAAGCTTTCTTT
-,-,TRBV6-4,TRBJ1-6,CASSAGYTNNSPLHF,TGTGCCAGCAGTGCTGGGTATACTAATAATTCACCCCTCCACTTT
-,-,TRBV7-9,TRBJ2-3,CASSFSSTDTQYF,TGTGCCAGCAGCTTTTCTAGCACAGATACGCAGTATTTT
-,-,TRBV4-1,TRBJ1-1,CASSQETASTEAFF,TGCGCCAGCAGCCAGGAGACAGCTAGCACTGAAGCTTTCTTT
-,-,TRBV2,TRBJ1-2,CASREDNPKAGYTF,TGTGCCAGCAGAGAGGACAACCCTAAAGCCGGCTACACCTTC
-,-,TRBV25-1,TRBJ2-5,CASSEAGQETQYF,TGTGCCAGCAGTGAGGCAGGGCAAGAGACCCAGTACTTC
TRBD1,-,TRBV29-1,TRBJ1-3,CSGAGQQENTIYF,TGCAGCGGGGCGGGACAGCAAGAAAACACCATATATTTT
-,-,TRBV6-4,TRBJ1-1,CASRVSEDTEAFF,TGTGCCAGCAGAGTGTCGGAGGACACTGAAGCTTTCTTT
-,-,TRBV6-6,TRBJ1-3,CASSGQLPIGNTIYF,TGTGCCAGCAGTGGACAGCTACCCATTGGAAACACCATATATTTT
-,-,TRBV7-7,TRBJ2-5,CASSLDGGAQYF,TGTGCTAGCAGCTTAGACGGGGGTGCCCAGTACTTC
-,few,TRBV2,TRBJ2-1,CASRAIDFSYNEQFF,TGTGCCAGCAGAGCAATCGATTTCTCCTACAATGAGCAGTTCTTC
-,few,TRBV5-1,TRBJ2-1,CASSLTGRGSYNEQFF,TGCGCCAGCAGCCTTACAGGGAGGGGCTCCTACAATGAGCAGTTCTTC
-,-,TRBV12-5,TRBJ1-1,CASAGNTEAFF,TGTGCTAGTGCGGGGAACACTGAAGCTTTCTTT
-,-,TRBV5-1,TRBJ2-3,CASSFAGAWADTQYF,TGCGCCAGCAGCTTCGCAGGGGCGTGGGCAGATACGCAGTATTTT
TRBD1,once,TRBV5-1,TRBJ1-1,CASSLPYRGKNTEAFF,TGCGCCAGCAGCCTCCCCTACAGGGGAAAGAACACTGAAGCTTTCTTT
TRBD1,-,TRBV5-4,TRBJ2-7,CASSLARTGGYEQYF,TGTGCCAGCAGCTTGGCCCGGACAGGGGGCTACGAGCAGTACTTC